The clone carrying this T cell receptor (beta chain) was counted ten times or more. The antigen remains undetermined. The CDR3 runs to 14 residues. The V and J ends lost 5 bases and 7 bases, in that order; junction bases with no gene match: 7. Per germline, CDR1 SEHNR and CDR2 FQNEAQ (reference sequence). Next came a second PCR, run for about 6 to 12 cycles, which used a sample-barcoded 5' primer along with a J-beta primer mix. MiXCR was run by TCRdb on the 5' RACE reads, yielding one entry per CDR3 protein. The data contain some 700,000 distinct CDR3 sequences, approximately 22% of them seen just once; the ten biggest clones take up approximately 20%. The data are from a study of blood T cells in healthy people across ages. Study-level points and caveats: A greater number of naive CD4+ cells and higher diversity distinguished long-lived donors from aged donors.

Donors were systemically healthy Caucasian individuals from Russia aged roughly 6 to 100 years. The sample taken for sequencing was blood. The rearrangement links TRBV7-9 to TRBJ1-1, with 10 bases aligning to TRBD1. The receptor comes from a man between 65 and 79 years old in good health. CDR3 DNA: TGTGCCAGCAGCCTAGGGGACAGGGGTCGTGAAGCTTTCTTT. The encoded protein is CASSLGDRGREAFF.